A single sample gave rise to the 7 T cell receptor beta chains below, sequenced in a study of T cell changes during pregnancy in multiple sclerosis. Profiled with immunoSEQ multiplex PCR; TCRdb holds only in-frame clones, not every one. The sample carries roughly 28,000 clones, just over 90% recorded once. The specimen comprised CD8+ T cells from peripheral blood mononuclear cells, sampled before pregnancy. The origin of the receptors is a female donor with multiple sclerosis, enrolled in a pregnancy study.

This clone was picked up one time. This chain links TRBV2 with TRBJ2-7; 7 bases align to TRBD2. Germline V lookup: CDR1 SNHLY, CDR2 FYNNEI. The CDR3 runs 16 residues. V shed 3 bases, J shed 0 bases, and the junction held 8 bases outside the gene matches. For the CDR3, the DNA is TGTGCCAGCAGTGACCAAACTAGCGCCCACTCCTACGAGCAGTACTTC. Residues: CASSDQTSAHSYEQYF.

The chain uses TRBV13 and TRBJ2-7, with unresolved D. V gave up 1 base and J gave up 3 bases, with 7 bases separating them. The CDR3 has 13 residues. CDR1 is PRHDT and CDR2 is FYEKMQ in the germline V gene (reference sequence). The CDR3 is CASSLAPFYEQYF. CDR3 bases: TGTGCCAGCAGCTTAGCCCCCTTCTACGAGCAGTACTTC.

This rearrangement joins TRBV4-1 to TRBJ2-3; D not certain. This CDR3 has 14 amino acids. Germline lookup yields CDR1 MGHRA and CDR2 YSYEKL. V was cut by 0 bases and J by 6 bases, with 10 bases left in between. CDR3 region: CASSQEVSGDTQYF. CDR3 DNA sequence: TGCGCCAGCAGCCAAGAGGTCTCCGGGGATACGCAGTATTTT.

CDR3 in DNA: TGTGCCAGCAGCGCCCCGGTCGGGACCGCAGCCTGGGACTGGGATACGCAGTATTTT. Encoded protein: CASSAPVGTAAWDWDTQYF. This rearrangement joins TRBV9 to TRBJ2-3; perhaps TRBD2 as D (6 bases). CDR3 length equals 19 residues. In germline, CDR1 is SGDLS, CDR2 YYNGEE. Trimming pared 3 bases from V and 6 bases from J, leaving 29 bases between. The full variable domain, completed using reference TRBV9 and TRBJ2-3, is DSGVTQTPKHLITATGQRVTLRCSPRSGDLSVYWYQQSLDQGLQFLIQYYNGEERAKGNILERFSAQQFPDLHSELNLSSLELGDSALYFCASSAPVGTAAWDWDTQYFGPGTRLTVL.

V usage is TRBV11-3 and J usage is TRBJ2-1; TRBD2 might be the D (7 bases). Germline loops: CDR1 SGHNT, CDR2 YENEEA. The CDR3 covers 14 residues. Trimming shortened V by 5 bases and J by 9 bases, and 17 bases separated the two germline ends. CDR3 residues: CASSLRGGGGEQFF. CDR3 DNA: TGTGCCAGCAGCCTCCGAGGGGGAGGGGGTGAGCAGTTCTTC.

The chain employs TRBV5-1 and TRBJ2-3; 8 bases are a match to TRBD2. The trim removed 5 bases at V and 2 bases at J, leaving 13 bases unmatched. The CDR3 is 17 amino acids. Germline values: CDR1 SGHRS, CDR2 YFSETQ. The CDR3 loop is CASRRYPREGPTDTQYF. The DNA of the CDR3 is TGCGCCAGCAGGCGTTATCCCCGGGAGGGCCCCACAGATACGCAGTATTTT.

The chain joins TRBV6-6 to TRBJ2-7; 7 bases map to TRBD2. Trimming at V came to 0 bases and at J to 1 base, leaving 6 bases not matched to a gene. The V gene's germline CDR1 is MNHNY and CDR2 SVGAGI (reference sequence). The CDR3 contains 16 residues. This CDR3 reads CASSYSRDYPSYEQYF. The CDR3 nucleotides are TGTGCCAGCAGTTACTCGAGGGACTACCCTTCCTACGAGCAGTACTTC.